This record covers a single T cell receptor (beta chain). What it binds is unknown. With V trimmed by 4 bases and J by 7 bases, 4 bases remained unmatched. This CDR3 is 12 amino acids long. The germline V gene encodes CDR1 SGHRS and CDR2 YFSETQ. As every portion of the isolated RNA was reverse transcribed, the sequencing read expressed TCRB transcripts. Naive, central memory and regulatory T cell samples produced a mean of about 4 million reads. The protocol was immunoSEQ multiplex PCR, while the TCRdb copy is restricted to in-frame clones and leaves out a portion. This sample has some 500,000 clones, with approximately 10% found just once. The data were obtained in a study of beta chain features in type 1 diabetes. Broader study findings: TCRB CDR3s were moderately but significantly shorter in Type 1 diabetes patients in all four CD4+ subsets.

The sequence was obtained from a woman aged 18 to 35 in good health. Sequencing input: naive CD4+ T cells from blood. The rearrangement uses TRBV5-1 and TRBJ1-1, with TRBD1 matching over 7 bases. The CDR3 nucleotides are TGCGCCAGCAGCCCGGGACAGTTTGAAGCTTTCTTT. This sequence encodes CASSPGQFEAFF.